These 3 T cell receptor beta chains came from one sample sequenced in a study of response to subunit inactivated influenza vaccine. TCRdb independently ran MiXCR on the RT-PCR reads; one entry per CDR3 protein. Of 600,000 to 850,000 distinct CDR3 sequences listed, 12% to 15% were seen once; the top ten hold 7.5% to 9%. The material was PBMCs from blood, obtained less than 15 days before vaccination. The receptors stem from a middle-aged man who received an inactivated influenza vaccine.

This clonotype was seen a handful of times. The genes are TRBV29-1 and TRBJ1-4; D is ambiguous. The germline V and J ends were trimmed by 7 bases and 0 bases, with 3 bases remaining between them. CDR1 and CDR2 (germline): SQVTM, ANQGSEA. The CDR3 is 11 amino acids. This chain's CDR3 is CSGATNEKLFF. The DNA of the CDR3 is TGCAGCGGTGCAACTAATGAAAAACTGTTTTTT.

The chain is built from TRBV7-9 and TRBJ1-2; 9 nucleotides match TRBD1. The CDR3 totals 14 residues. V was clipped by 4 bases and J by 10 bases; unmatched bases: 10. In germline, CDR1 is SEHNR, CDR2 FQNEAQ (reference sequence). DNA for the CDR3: TGTGCCAGCAGCTCCGCGGGACAGGGACCCCTCTACACCTTC. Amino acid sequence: CASSSAGQGPLYTF.

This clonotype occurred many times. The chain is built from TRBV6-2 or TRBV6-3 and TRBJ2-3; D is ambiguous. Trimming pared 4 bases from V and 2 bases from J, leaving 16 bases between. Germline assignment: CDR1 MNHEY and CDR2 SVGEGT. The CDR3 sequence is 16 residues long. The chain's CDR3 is CASSSRTYYYTDTQYF. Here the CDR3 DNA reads TGTGCCAGCAGTTCCCGGACCTACTACTACACAGATACGCAGTATTTT.